The rows below give T cell receptor beta chains drawn from one sample of a study of CXCR3-negative and CXCR3-positive naive CD8 T cells. TCRdb reprocessed the 5' RACE reads and stores each CDR3 protein as one record, lacking DNA. Its clone listing holds approximately 140,000 distinct CDR3 sequences. The sequencing sample was made of naive CXCR3+ CD8+ T cells from blood. These receptors were collected from a human donor in good health. Some clones in this sample may be carry-over from other donors' samples. CDR3s include the opening cysteine and the closing phenylalanine or tryptophan. Each record gives: V gene, J gene, CDR3 protein.

>TRBV6-2/TRBV6-3|TRBJ2-7
CASSYIDAYEQYF
>TRBV5-4|TRBJ2-4
CASSLGGQGDIQHF
>TRBV5-8|TRBJ2-1
CASGLGSSGGDEQFF
>TRBV27|TRBJ2-7
CASSLALGTLPYEQYF
>TRBV3-1|TRBJ1-1
CASTRQEGSEAFF
>TRBV28|TRBJ2-3
CASSSRGGPGTDTQYF
>TRBV12-3/TRBV12-4|TRBJ1-2
CACQGSGYGYTF
>TRBV7-7|TRBJ1-5
CASSLPGVRGIPRGNQPQHF
>TRBV12-5|TRBJ1-5
CASGLSQGNQPQHF
>TRBV6-6|TRBJ1-1
CASSLTGSANTEAFF
>TRBV9|TRBJ2-7
CTSSVEGTGRYEQYF
>TRBV29-1|TRBJ2-7
CSVEDREAGHSYEQYF
>TRBV11-3|TRBJ2-1
CASSDGGKENEQFF
>TRBV29-1|TRBJ2-1
CSVPGIINEQFF
>TRBV14|TRBJ1-6
CASSQAVGPLHF
>TRBV6-6|TRBJ2-1
CASSPGVAPNNEQFF
>TRBV5-1|TRBJ2-1
CASSSGTGGYNEQFF
>TRBV28|TRBJ2-1
CASSLSSGYNEQFF
>TRBV19|TRBJ1-2
CASTAGPDGYTF
>TRBV13|TRBJ1-5
CASSISNQPQHF
>TRBV6-6|TRBJ2-3
CASSPLAGETTGTQYF
>TRBV20-1|TRBJ1-2
CSARPDTARYTF
>TRBV12-3/TRBV12-4|TRBJ2-5
CASSALAAQETQYF
>TRBV7-9|TRBJ1-1
CGSSSIGQGDTEAFF
>TRBV20-1|TRBJ2-3
CSAVTSASTDTQYF
>TRBV27|TRBJ2-5
CASSSSPETQYF
>TRBV19|TRBJ2-1
CASSIVAGNEQFF
>TRBV12-5|TRBJ1-5
CASGLGYDGDPNQPQHF
>TRBV10-3|TRBJ1-1
CAISEGSGAFF
>TRBV10-2|TRBJ2-4
CASSGIAGDAKNIQYF
>TRBV29-1|TRBJ1-2
CSVERGVGGYTF
>TRBV4-3|TRBJ2-1
CASSQEGVASPYNEQFF
>TRBV5-1|TRBJ2-3
CANSLGQGADTQYF
>TRBV20-1|TRBJ2-7
CSARPTTRGSQYPGQEQYF
>TRBV4-3|TRBJ2-1
CASSQRQYNEQFF
>TRBV23-1|TRBJ2-2
CARSQSGKPNTGELFF
>TRBV4-2|TRBJ2-7
CASSQALLAGDSCEQYF
>TRBV30|TRBJ2-7
CAWETASGVYEQYF
>TRBV13|TRBJ2-1
CASSLYLQGGAYNEQFF
>TRBV28|TRBJ1-6
CASRGSYNSPLHF
>TRBV19|TRBJ2-7
CASSISGGYHEQYF
>TRBV20-1|TRBJ2-7
CSASSLALASYEQYF
>TRBV29-1|TRBJ1-1
CSVVGWRTNTEAFF
>TRBV4-1|TRBJ1-3
CASSQDGTGSGNTIYF
>TRBV19|TRBJ2-1
CASGIVGGPYNEQFF
>TRBV7-9|TRBJ2-2
CASSPTTGTGELFF
>TRBV12-3/TRBV12-4|TRBJ2-7
CASSLVQTYEQYF
>TRBV25-1|TRBJ2-7
CASSDPLAGDVGYEQYF
>TRBV5-5|TRBJ1-1
CASSLGPGGAEAFF
>TRBV28|TRBJ2-7
CASSLSGVRDYEQYF